This T cell receptor beta chain was identified in a study of shared clonotypes between healthy human individuals. Trimming cost V 1 base and J 6 bases, with 6 bases left between them. CDR1 and CDR2 (germline): LNHNV, YYDKDF (reference sequence). The CDR3 is 12 amino acids. Deep level was the assay's run setting. Once extracted for a subset, genomic DNA was divided evenly among several immunoSEQ plates. For unsorted PBMC, 250 to 300 ng DNA per replicate equaled tens of thousands of T cell genomes. Clones were sequenced by immunoSEQ multiplex PCR, and TCRdb holds only the in-frame ones, with some missing. The repertoire holds about 490,000 clones, 70% to 85% seen once, with 10% to 15% in the top ten. All donors were Caucasian adults living in Nashville, Tennessee.

The rearrangement uses TRBV15 and TRBJ1-2, with D unresolved. Sequenced: PBMCs. The sequence derives from a woman in her forties in good health. Some clones in this sample may be carry-over from other donors' samples. As DNA, the CDR3 is TGTGCCACCAGCAGAGGAGCAGATGGCTACACCTTC. Protein product: CATSRGADGYTF.